What follows are 32 T cell receptor beta chains derived from one specimen sequenced in a study of cytomegalovirus exposure and HLA in healthy donors. Use of 60 Vbeta and 13 Jbeta primers characterized the PCR. The repertoire was sequenced with immunoSEQ multiplex PCR; TCRdb's copy has only in-frame clones and lacks some. The sample table includes more than 45,000 clones. Sequencing was performed on PBMCs. These receptors were collected from a woman between 35 and 50 years old in good health and CMV-seronegative.

The chain links TRBV18 to TRBJ2-3; 11 nucleotides align to TRBD2. The CDR3 loop spans 16 amino acids. V was clipped by 1 base and J by 4 bases; unmatched bases: 4. Germline assignment: CDR1 KGHSH and CDR2 LQKENI. The CDR3 region has the DNA TGTGCCAGCTCACCACTAGCGGGGGGGCAGGCAGATACGCAGTATTTT. Protein product: CASSPLAGGQADTQYF.

V usage is TRBV4-1 and J usage is TRBJ2-1, with D perhaps matching TRBD1 (5 bases). The CDR3 spans 16 residues. Germline V gene sequence: CDR1 MGHRA, CDR2 YSYEKL. Between the trimmed V and J ends, which lost 4 bases and 5 bases, there was a span of 18 bases. In DNA, the CDR3 is TGCGCCAGCAGCCTAGGCTTGACAGTCTACCACAATGAGCAGTTCTTC. Its protein is CASSLGLTVYHNEQFF.

This chain uses TRBV19 with TRBJ1-5; no clear D. CDR3 length: 14 residues. V lost 3 bases, J lost 11 bases, and 17 bases lay in between. Germline lookup yields CDR1 LNHDA and CDR2 SQIVND (reference sequence). The CDR3 loop is CASSIFHLDRAQHF. The CDR3 DNA reads TGTGCCAGTAGTATTTTCCACCTCGATCGGGCCCAGCATTTT.

The chain is built from TRBV5-1 and TRBJ2-3, with TRBD1 identical over 11 bases. Germline V lookup: CDR1 SGHRS, CDR2 YFSETQ. The CDR3 contains 15 residues. J gave up 4 bases and V 4 bases, and 5 bases lay outside the gene matches. The CDR3 reads CASSLGTGGADTQYF. The CDR3 nucleotides are TGCGCCAGCAGCCTGGGGACAGGGGGGGCAGATACGCAGTATTTT.

This chain uses TRBV4-3 with TRBJ1-2; a possible D gene is TRBD1 (6 bases). The germline V gene has CDR1 LGHNA and CDR2 YSLEER. The CDR3 extends over 12 amino acids. V lost 0 bases, J lost 8 bases, and 7 bases lay in between. DNA of the CDR3: TGCGCCAGCAGCCAAGATAGGGGGGGCTACACCTTC. It encodes CASSQDRGGYTF.

On this clone itself: One end of the junction is discordant with germline, which a read error may explain. V is TRBV18 and J is TRBJ2-1; D might be TRBD2 (5 bases). The CDR3 runs 17 residues. Germline V gives CDR1 KGHSH, CDR2 LQKENI. CDR3 coding DNA: TGTGCCAGCTCACCACCTTCGCGGGTGAGCTCCGACAATGAGCAGTTCTTC. Translated: CASSPPSRVSSDNEQFF. Full variable domain (missing parts from reference TRBV18 and TRBJ2-1): NAGVMQNPRHLVRRRGQEARLRCSPMKGHSHVYWYRQLPEEGLKFMVYLQKENIIDESGMPKERFSAEFPKEGPSILRIQQVVRGDSAAYFCASSPPSRVSSDNEQFFGPGTRLTVL.

This sequence joins TRBV6-5 and TRBJ1-5, with TRBD1 matching over 9 bases. Germline trimming cut 8 bases from V and 2 bases from J; bases unmatched to any gene: 4. This CDR3 is built from 14 residues. CDR1 is MNHEY, CDR2 SVGAGI, per germline. The CDR3 here is CASEGDRGNQPQHF. The CDR3 DNA is TGTGCCAGCGAGGGGGACAGGGGCAATCAGCCCCAGCATTTT.

V usage is TRBV4-3 and J usage is TRBJ1-1; possibly TRBD1 for D (5 bases). The V gene's germline CDR1 is LGHNA and CDR2 YSLEER. CDR3 length: 14 amino acids. V was trimmed by 0 bases and J by 4 bases, leaving 9 bases between them. The CDR3 is CASSQDWGVTEAFF. The CDR3 DNA is TGCGCCAGCAGCCAAGATTGGGGGGTCACTGAAGCTTTCTTT.

The chain has TRBV7-9 and TRBJ2-7, with 8 bases identical to TRBD1. Per germline, CDR1 SEHNR and CDR2 FQNEAQ (reference sequence). J lost 5 bases, V lost 2 bases, and 8 bases had no gene match. This CDR3 is built from 15 residues. The CDR3 protein is CASSLTGTGQNEQYF. The CDR3 DNA reads as TGTGCCAGCAGCTTAACCGGGACAGGTCAAAACGAGCAGTACTTC.

The rearrangement uses TRBV5-1 and TRBJ1-2, with 8 bases identical to TRBD1. J was trimmed by 3 bases and V by 5 bases; bases with no gene match: 9. The CDR3 is 15 residues long. Germline V gene sequence: CDR1 SGHRS, CDR2 YFSETQ. CDR3 coding DNA: TGCGCCAGCAGGGCAGGGGGCTATTTGGACTATGGCTACACCTTC. This translates into CASRAGGYLDYGYTF.

This chain uses TRBV9 with TRBJ2-7; 11 nucleotides align to TRBD1. Germline V gene data show CDR1 as SGDLS and CDR2 as YYNGEE. Trimming cost V 0 bases and J 4 bases; bases outside gene matches: 6. The CDR3 is 16 amino acids. The CDR3 sequence is CASSVGGTGGGYEQYF. The CDR3 DNA reads as TGTGCCAGCAGCGTAGGAGGGACAGGGGGAGGTTACGAGCAGTACTTC.

This rearrangement joins TRBV5-6 to TRBJ2-7, with a possible D match to TRBD1 (6 bases). V lost 2 bases, J lost 2 bases, and 11 bases lay in between. The CDR3 runs to 14 residues. Germline V gene sequence: CDR1 SGHDT, CDR2 YYEEEE. This chain's CDR3 is CASSFNRATYEQYF. In DNA form, the CDR3 reads TGTGCCAGCAGCTTCAACAGGGCGACCTACGAGCAGTACTTC.

The chain uses TRBV27 and TRBJ1-1, with a possible D match to TRBD1 (5 bases). Germline CDR1 and CDR2: MNHEY and SMNVEV (reference sequence). V was clipped by 7 bases and J by 0 bases, with 9 bases between them. CDR3 length equals 13 residues. CDR3 sequence (DNA): TGTGCCAGCAATAAGGACATGAACACTGAAGCTTTCTTT. This encodes CASNKDMNTEAFF.

As to this clone: This sample also contains other DNA sequences that code for the same CDR3. The chain joins TRBV29-1 to TRBJ1-2; 7 bases are shared with TRBD1. Per germline, CDR1 SQVTM and CDR2 ANQGSEA. V lost 6 bases, J lost 8 bases, and 9 bases stayed unmatched. CDR3 size: 12 residues. The CDR3 loop reads CSVTGQARGYTF. DNA for the CDR3: TGCAGCGTGACCGGACAGGCAAGGGGCTACACCTTC. The entire variable domain, with the rest obtained from reference TRBV29-1 and TRBJ1-2, is as follows: SAVISQKPSRDICQRGTSLTIQCQVDSQVTMMFWYRQQPGQSLTLIATANQGSEATYESGFVIDKFPISRPNLTFSTLTVSNMSPEDSSIYLCSVTGQARGYTFGSGTRLTVV.

This chain's CDR3 is CASSLVRGIYPNQPQHF. The CDR3 bases are TGTGCCAGCAGCTTAGTGCGGGGGATCTACCCGAATCAGCCCCAGCATTTT. The V and J genes are TRBV7-8 and TRBJ1-5, with D maybe TRBD1 (5 bases). V was trimmed by 1 base and J by 4 bases, leaving 17 bases between them. Germline values: CDR1 SGHVS, CDR2 FQNEAQ. The CDR3 runs 17 residues.

V usage is TRBV5-4 and J usage is TRBJ1-2, with 9 bases that match TRBD1. This CDR3 comprises 15 residues. The germline CDR1 and CDR2 sequences are SGHNT and YYREEE (reference sequence). The ends lost 0 bases at V and 6 bases at J; junction bases unmatched: 6. The CDR3 spells CASSLGDREVNGYTF. CDR3 nucleotides: TGTGCCAGCAGCTTGGGGGACAGGGAAGTTAATGGCTACACCTTC.

The chain joins TRBV30 to TRBJ2-7; D gene uncertain. Germline V gene sequence: CDR1 GTSNPN, CDR2 SVGIG (reference sequence). This CDR3 comprises 14 residues. Trimming left V 1 base short and J 5 bases short, with 15 bases between. The CDR3 coding sequence is TGTGCCTGGAGTGGACAATTTAAGGTTAACGAGCAGTACTTC. Translating it yields CAWSGQFKVNEQYF.

V and J are TRBV19 and TRBJ2-7; D unclear. Germline V gives CDR1 LNHDA, CDR2 SQIVND (reference sequence). The germline V and J ends were trimmed by 5 bases and 0 bases, with 5 bases remaining between them. The CDR3 covers 12 residues. In DNA form, the CDR3 reads TGTGCCAGTAGTGGAGACTCCTACGAGCAGTACTTC. This encodes CASSGDSYEQYF.

The chain joins TRBV19 to TRBJ2-2; the D gene is possibly TRBD2 (6 bases). The CDR3 sequence is 19 residues long. Trimming left V 3 bases short and J 0 bases short, with 20 bases between. Germline assignment: CDR1 LNHDA and CDR2 SQIVND (reference sequence). In nucleotides, the CDR3 is TGTGCCAGTAGTATGGAGGGAAGGGAATTTCTCGCGAACACCGGGGAGCTGTTTTTT. Protein product: CASSMEGREFLANTGELFF.

The chain carries TRBV7-2 and TRBJ2-1; D is ambiguous. CDR3 length: 17 residues. The V end lost 0 bases, the J end lost 0 bases, and 12 bases lay between the germline ends. Germline CDR1 and CDR2: SGHTA and FQGNSA. The CDR3 DNA sequence: TGTGCCAGCAGCTTAGCGCGTAGTTCCCACTCCTACAATGAGCAGTTCTTC. Amino acids: CASSLARSSHSYNEQFF.

The chain combines TRBV29-1 with TRBJ2-7; possibly TRBD2 for D (6 bases). The length of the CDR3 is 13 residues. The ends were cut back, 3 bases at V and 4 bases at J, with 13 bases in the middle. CDR1 and CDR2 from the germline V gene are SQVTM and ANQGSEA. Here the CDR3 DNA reads TGCAGCGTTGACGCGGGGAATCGGTACGAGCAGTACTTC. Amino acids: CSVDAGNRYEQYF.

The chain combines TRBV7-6 with TRBJ2-3; D is ambiguous. Germline V gives CDR1 SGHVS, CDR2 FNYEAQ. Trimming stripped 1 base from V and 4 bases from J, with 9 bases between. The CDR3 covers 14 residues. The CDR3 DNA reads as TGTGCCAGCAGCTTAGACCCTCAGGCAGATACGCAGTATTTT. It yields the protein CASSLDPQADTQYF.

This rearrangement joins TRBV4-2 to TRBJ2-7; no firm D call. The V and J ends lost 1 base and 0 bases respectively, with 10 bases between them. The CDR3 totals 15 residues. Germline V gives CDR1 LGHNA, CDR2 YNFKEQ. The CDR3, as DNA: TGTGCCAGCAGCCAAGGAGGCCGCCCCTCCTACGAGCAGTACTTC. This codes for CASSQGGRPSYEQYF.

The chain carries TRBV9 and TRBJ2-2; 7 nucleotides agree with TRBD1. Germline CDR1 and CDR2: SGDLS and YYNGEE. The CDR3 runs to 14 residues. The V and J ends lost 4 bases and 5 bases, in that order; junction bases with no gene match: 5. The CDR3 DNA reads TGTGCCAGCAGCTCGGGACAGTGGACCGGGGAGCTGTTTTTT. This gives the protein CASSSGQWTGELFF.

The chain links TRBV7-6 to TRBJ2-2; the D is unclear. V lost 1 base, J lost 7 bases, and 7 bases lay in between. The CDR3 is 13 amino acids. Germline V gene lookup returns CDR1 SGHVS and CDR2 FNYEAQ. For the CDR3, the DNA is TGTGCCAGCAGCTTAGGTACTCACGGGGAGCTGTTTTTT. Translation gives CASSLGTHGELFF.

J is TRBJ1-6 and V is TRBV6-1, with TRBD1 matching 8 bases. CDR1 and CDR2 from the germline V gene are MNHNS and SASEGT. V was pared by 7 bases and J by 5 bases, with 7 bases of the junction left unmatched. The CDR3 is 15 amino acids. The CDR3 protein is CASNPGQGNNSPLHF. The DNA of the CDR3 is TGTGCCAGCAATCCCGGACAGGGCAATAATTCACCCCTCCACTTT.

This chain links TRBV15 with TRBJ2-1; 8 bases fit TRBD2. Germline V lookup: CDR1 LNHNV, CDR2 YYDKDF (reference sequence). Trimming at V came to 5 bases and at J to 4 bases, leaving 13 bases not matched to a gene. This CDR3 has 17 residues. The CDR3 nucleotides read TGTGCCACCAGCTCTCCCGAGCCGGGACTAGTATACAATGAGCAGTTCTTC. It is translated as CATSSPEPGLVYNEQFF. Full variable domain (remainder filled in from reference TRBV15 and TRBJ2-1): DAMVIQNPRYQVTQFGKPVTLSCSQTLNHNVMYWYQQKSSQAPKLLFHYYDKDFNNEADTPDNFQSRRPNTSFCFLDIRSPGLGDTAMYLCATSSPEPGLVYNEQFFGPGTRLTVL.

The chain uses TRBV7-2 and TRBJ1-5; D uncertain. The length of the CDR3 is 13 residues. Germline values: CDR1 SGHTA, CDR2 FQGNSA. The V end lost 0 bases, the J end lost 7 bases, and 7 bases lay between the germline ends. In DNA form, the CDR3 reads TGTGCCAGCAGCTTAGCGGCGGGCCAGCCCCAGCATTTT. Its protein product is CASSLAAGQPQHF.

V gene TRBV9 combines with J gene TRBJ1-1, with a weak D call TRBD1 (6 bases). Trimming shortened V by 1 base and J by 4 bases, and 8 bases separated the two germline ends. CDR3 size: 13 residues. CDR1 and CDR2 from the germline V gene are SGDLS and YYNGEE. The CDR3 region has the DNA TGTGCCAGCAGCGTAACAGGGAGCACTGAAGCTTTCTTT. Encoded protein: CASSVTGSTEAFF.

V and J are TRBV9 and TRBJ1-1; TRBD1 agrees at 9 bases. The V gene end was trimmed by 4 bases and the J gene end by 4 bases; junction bases not matched to a gene: 5. From germline, CDR1 is SGDLS and CDR2 YYNGEE. This CDR3 is built from 14 residues. The CDR3 nucleotides are TGTGCCAGCAGCCCTTGGACAGGGGCCACTGAAGCTTTCTTT. It yields the protein CASSPWTGATEAFF.

The chain is built from TRBV6-5 and TRBJ2-7; 7 bases fit TRBD1. The V segment lost 2 bases and the J segment 3 bases; nucleotides outside the gene matches: 7. Per the germline V gene, CDR1 is MNHEY and CDR2 is SVGAGI. The CDR3 consists of 15 residues. The CDR3, as DNA: TGTGCCAGCAGTTACACTACAGGGGTGGGCTACGAGCAGTACTTC. Translation gives CASSYTTGVGYEQYF.

V and J are TRBV29-1 and TRBJ2-1; TRBD2 matches 8 bases. CDR3 length: 13 residues. Per the germline V gene, CDR1 is SQVTM and CDR2 is ANQGSEA. The ends lost 3 bases at V and 10 bases at J; junction bases unmatched: 8. For the CDR3, the DNA is TGCAGCGTTGACCCACCGGGACTAGGGGAGCAGTTCTTC. Translating it yields CSVDPPGLGEQFF.